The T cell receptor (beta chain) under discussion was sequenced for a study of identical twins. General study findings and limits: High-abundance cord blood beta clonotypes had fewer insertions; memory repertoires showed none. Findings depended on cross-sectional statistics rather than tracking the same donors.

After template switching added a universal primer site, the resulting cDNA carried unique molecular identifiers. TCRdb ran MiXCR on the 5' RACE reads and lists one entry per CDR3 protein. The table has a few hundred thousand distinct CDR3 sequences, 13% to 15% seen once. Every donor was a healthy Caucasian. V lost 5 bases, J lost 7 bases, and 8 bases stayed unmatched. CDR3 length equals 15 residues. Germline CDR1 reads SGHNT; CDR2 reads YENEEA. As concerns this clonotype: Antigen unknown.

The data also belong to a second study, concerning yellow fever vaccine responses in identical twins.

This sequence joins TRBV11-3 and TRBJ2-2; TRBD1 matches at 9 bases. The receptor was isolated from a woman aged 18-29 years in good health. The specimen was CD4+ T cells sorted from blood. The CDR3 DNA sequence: TGTGCCAGCAGCGCGCACACAGGGGGCTACGGGGAGCTGTTTTTT. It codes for CASSAHTGGYGELFF. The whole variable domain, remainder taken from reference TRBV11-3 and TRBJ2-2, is EAGVVQSPRYKIIEKKQPVAFWCNPISGHNTLYWYLQNLGQGPELLIRYENEEAVDDSQLPKDRFSAERLKGVDSTLKIQPAELGDSAVYLCASSAHTGGYGELFFGEGSRLTVL.